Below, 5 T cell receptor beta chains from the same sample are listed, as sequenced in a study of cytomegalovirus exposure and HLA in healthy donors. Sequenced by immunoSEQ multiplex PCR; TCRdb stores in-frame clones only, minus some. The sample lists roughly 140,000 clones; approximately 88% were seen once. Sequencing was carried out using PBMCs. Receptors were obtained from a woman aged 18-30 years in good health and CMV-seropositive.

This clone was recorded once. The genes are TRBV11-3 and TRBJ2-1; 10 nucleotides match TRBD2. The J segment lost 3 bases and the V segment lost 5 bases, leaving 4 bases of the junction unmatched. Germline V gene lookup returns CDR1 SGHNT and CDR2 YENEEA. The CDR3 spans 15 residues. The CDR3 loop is CASSPLAGDYNEQFF. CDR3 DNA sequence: TGTGCCAGCAGCCCCCTAGCGGGGGACTACAATGAGCAGTTCTTC.

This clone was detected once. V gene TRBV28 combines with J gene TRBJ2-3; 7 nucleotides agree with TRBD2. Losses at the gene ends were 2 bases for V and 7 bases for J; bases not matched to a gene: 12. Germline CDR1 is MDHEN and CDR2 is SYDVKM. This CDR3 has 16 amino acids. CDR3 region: CASSLPPGRSGNTQYF. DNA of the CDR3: TGTGCCAGCAGTTTACCCCCCGGGAGGAGTGGAAATACGCAGTATTTT.

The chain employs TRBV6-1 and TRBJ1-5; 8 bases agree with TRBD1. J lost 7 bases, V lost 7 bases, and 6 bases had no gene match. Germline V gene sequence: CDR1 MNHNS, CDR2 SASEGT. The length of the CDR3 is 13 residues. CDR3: CASTGTGSQPQHF. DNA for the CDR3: TGTGCCAGCACTGGGACAGGATCCCAGCCCCAGCATTTT.

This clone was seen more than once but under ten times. In DNA form, the CDR3 reads TGTGCCAGCACCCTAGGGGTCCGAGACACCTATGGCTACACCTTC. Translating it yields CASTLGVRDTYGYTF. The V call is TRBV7-9, the J call TRBJ1-2; tentative D call: TRBD1 (5 bases). Germline loops: CDR1 SEHNR, CDR2 FQNEAQ (reference sequence). The CDR3 has 15 amino acids. V was clipped by 7 bases and J by 4 bases, with 19 bases between them.

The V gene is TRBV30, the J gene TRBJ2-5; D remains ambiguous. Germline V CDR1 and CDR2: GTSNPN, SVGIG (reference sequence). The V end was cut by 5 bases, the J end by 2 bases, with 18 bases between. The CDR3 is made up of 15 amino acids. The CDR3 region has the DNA TGTGCCTGGGGGCCCGATGGGCAGGTTCAAGAGACCCAGTACTTC. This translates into CAWGPDGQVQETQYF. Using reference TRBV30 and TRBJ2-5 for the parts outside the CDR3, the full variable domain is SQTIHQWPATLVQPVGSPLSLECTVEGTSNPNLYWYRQAAGRGLQLLFYSVGIGQISSEVPQNLSASRPQDRQFILSSKKLLLSDSGFYLCAWGPDGQVQETQYFGPGTRLLVL.